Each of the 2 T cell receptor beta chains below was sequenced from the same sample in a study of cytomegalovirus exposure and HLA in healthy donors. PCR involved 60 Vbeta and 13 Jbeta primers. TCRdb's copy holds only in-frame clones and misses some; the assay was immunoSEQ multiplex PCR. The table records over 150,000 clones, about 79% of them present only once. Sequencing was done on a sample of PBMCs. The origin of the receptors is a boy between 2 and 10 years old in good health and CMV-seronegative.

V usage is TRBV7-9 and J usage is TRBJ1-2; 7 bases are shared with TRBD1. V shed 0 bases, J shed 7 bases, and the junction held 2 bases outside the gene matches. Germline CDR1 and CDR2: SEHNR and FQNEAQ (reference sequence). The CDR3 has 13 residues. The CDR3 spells CASSLAAGGGYTF. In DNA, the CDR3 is TGTGCCAGCAGCTTAGCGGCAGGGGGTGGCTACACCTTC.

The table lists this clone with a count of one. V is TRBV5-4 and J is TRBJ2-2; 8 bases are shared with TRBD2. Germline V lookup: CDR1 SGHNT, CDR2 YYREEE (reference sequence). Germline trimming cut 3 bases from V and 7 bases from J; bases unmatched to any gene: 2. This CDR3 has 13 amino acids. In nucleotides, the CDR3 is TGTGCCAGCAGCTCGGGGGGGGGCGGGGAGCTGTTTTTT. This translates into CASSSGGGGELFF.